This TCR beta chain was retrieved from a study of cytomegalovirus exposure and HLA in healthy donors. Across the whole study: Drawn from HLA-typed donors, approximately 85 million unique TCRs were held in an early data release.

This PCR relied on a set of 60 Vbeta primers and 13 Jbeta primers. TCRdb's copy holds only in-frame clones and misses some; the assay was immunoSEQ multiplex PCR. This sample yields some 270,000 clones, of which approximately 91% are seen a single time; roughly 1.6% belongs to the top ten. In germline, CDR1 is SNHLY, CDR2 FYNNEI. CDR3 length equals 16 residues. V lost 6 bases and J lost 0, with 14 bases in between. The V and J genes are TRBV2 and TRBJ1-4; D not certain. The sample taken for sequencing was PBMCs. This receptor was obtained from a girl aged 2 to 9 in good health and CMV-seronegative. The CDR3 coding sequence is TGTGCCAGCAGGGATCGAACCGGGACAACTAATGAAAAACTGTTTTTT. Translating gives CASRDRTGTTNEKLFF.